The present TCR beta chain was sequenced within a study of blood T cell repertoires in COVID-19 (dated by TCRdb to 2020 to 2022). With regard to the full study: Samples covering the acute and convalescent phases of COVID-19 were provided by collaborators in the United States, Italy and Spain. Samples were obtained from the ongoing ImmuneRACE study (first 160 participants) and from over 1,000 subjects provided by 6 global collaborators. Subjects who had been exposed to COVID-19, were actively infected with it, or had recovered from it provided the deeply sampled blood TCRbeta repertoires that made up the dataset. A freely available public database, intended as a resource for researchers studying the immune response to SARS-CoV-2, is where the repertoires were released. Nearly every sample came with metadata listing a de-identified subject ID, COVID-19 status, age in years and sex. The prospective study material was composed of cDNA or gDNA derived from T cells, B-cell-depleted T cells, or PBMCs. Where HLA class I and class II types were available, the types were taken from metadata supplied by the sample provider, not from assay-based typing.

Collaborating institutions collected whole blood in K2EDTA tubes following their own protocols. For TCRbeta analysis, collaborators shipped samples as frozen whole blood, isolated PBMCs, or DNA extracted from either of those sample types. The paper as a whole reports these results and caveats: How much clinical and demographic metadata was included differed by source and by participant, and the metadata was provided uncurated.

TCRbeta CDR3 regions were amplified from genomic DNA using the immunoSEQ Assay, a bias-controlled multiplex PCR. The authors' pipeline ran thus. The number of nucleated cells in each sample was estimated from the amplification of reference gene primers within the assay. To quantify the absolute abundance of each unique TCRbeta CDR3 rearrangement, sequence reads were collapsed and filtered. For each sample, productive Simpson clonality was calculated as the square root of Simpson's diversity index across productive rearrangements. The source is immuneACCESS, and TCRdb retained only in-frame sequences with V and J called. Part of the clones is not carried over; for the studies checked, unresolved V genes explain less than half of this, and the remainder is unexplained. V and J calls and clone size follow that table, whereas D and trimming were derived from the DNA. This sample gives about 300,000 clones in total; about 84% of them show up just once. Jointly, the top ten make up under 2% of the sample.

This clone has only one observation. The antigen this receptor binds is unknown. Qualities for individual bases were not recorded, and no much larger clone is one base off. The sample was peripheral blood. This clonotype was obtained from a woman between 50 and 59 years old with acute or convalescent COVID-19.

The base sequence is TGTGCCAGCAGTTTAGGCCGCTTTGGGAGGGGGAAAAGAAATCAGCCCCAGCATTTT. This gives the protein CASSLGRFGRGKRNQPQHF. Recombination connected TRBV28 to TRBJ1-5, with a weak D call of TRBD1 (6 bases match). Deletion took 2 bases off V and 4 bases off J, with a span of 24 bases between the germline ends. Spanning cysteine to phenylalanine, the CDR3 consists of 19 amino acids. Of the read, only the CDR3 DNA is kept; its 57 bases are in frame from base 1. From a lookup of the germline V gene, CDR1 and CDR2 are MDHEN and SYDVKM.